Described below is a single T cell receptor beta chain sequence and its context. The record originates from a study of T cell changes during pregnancy in multiple sclerosis. Data came from immunoSEQ multiplex PCR; TCRdb stores just in-frame clones and leaves some out. The profile shows tens of thousands of clones, approximately 90% of them singletons. Material: peripheral blood, obtained before pregnancy. This receptor was identified in a female donor with multiple sclerosis, enrolled in a pregnancy study.

CDR3 loop: CASSERGNTIYF. DNA for the CDR3: TGTGCCAGCAGTGAACGGGGAAACACCATATATTTT. This chain connects TRBV2 to TRBJ1-3; D not certain. V gave up 2 bases and J gave up 4 bases, with 3 bases separating them. The length of the CDR3 is 12 residues. The V gene's germline CDR1 is SNHLY and CDR2 FYNNEI.